These 5 T cell receptor beta chains were all obtained from the same sample, sequenced in a study of cytomegalovirus exposure and HLA in healthy donors. It was with 60 Vbeta and 13 Jbeta primers that the PCR ran. Profiled with immunoSEQ multiplex PCR; TCRdb holds only in-frame clones, not every one. The sample holds roughly 100,000 clones, 75% to 90% seen once. The sample was PBMCs. The receptors come from a middle-aged man in good health and CMV-seronegative.

The chain recombines TRBV7-6 with TRBJ2-1; D may be TRBD1 (5 bases). Between the trimmed V and J ends, which lost 5 bases and 5 bases, there was a span of 13 bases. CDR1 and CDR2 (germline): SGHVS, FNYEAQ. This CDR3 has 14 residues. CDR3 nucleotide sequence: TGTGCCAGCAGCGAATTTACAGGTAACAATGAGCAGTTCTTC. Its translation: CASSEFTGNNEQFF.

The chain has TRBV7-3 and TRBJ2-5, with 7 nucleotides matching TRBD1. The V segment lost 3 bases and the J segment 2 bases; nucleotides outside the gene matches: 6. The V gene's germline CDR1 is SGHTA and CDR2 FQGTGA. The CDR3 is 15 amino acids. This CDR3 is CASSLGQTLQETQYF. The CDR3 bases are TGTGCCAGCAGCTTGGGACAGACCCTACAAGAGACCCAGTACTTC.

This rearrangement joins TRBV19 to TRBJ2-3; 16 positions match TRBD2. The CDR3 contains 18 residues. Germline CDR1 reads LNHDA; CDR2 reads SQIVND (reference sequence). V was pared by 5 bases and J by 8 bases, with 13 bases of the junction left unmatched. The DNA for the CDR3 is TGTGCCAGTAGTCATCGTCCCGGGACTAGCGGGGGGGCCCTTACGCAGTATTTT. Amino acid sequence: CASSHRPGTSGGALTQYF.

The chain recombines TRBV6-1 with TRBJ2-7; a weak D match, TRBD1 (6 bases). Germline-derived CDR1 and CDR2 are MNHNS and SASEGT. The CDR3 is 14 amino acids. V shed 0 bases and J shed 0 bases, with 6 bases lying between them. The CDR3 is CASSEADSSYEQYF. CDR3 coding DNA: TGTGCCAGCAGTGAAGCGGACAGCTCCTACGAGCAGTACTTC.

V usage is TRBV4-3 and J usage is TRBJ2-4; 11 bases fit TRBD2. With 0 bases clipped from V and 0 bases from J, the junction kept 13 bases outside the gene matches. Germline CDR1 is LGHNA and CDR2 is YSLEER. This CDR3 is built from 21 residues. CDR3 nucleotide sequence: TGCGCCAGCAGCCAAGATTTCACTAGCGGGGGCTTCCCACTAGCCAAAAACATTCAGTACTTC. Encoded protein: CASSQDFTSGGFPLAKNIQYF.